The 5 T cell receptor beta chains given below trace back to one sample, sequenced in a study of blood T cells in healthy people across ages. A second PCR of roughly 7 to 11 cycles used a sample-barcoded 5' primer and a J-beta primer mix. Each CDR3 protein gets one entry after TCRdb re-called the 5' RACE reads with MiXCR. The sample has 700,000 to 800,000 distinct CDR3 sequences, about 40% seen once. The specimen was blood. These TCRs come from a woman aged 55 to 70 in good health.

J is TRBJ2-1 and V is TRBV20-1; no clear D gene. The V and J ends lost 5 bases and 4 bases respectively, with 15 bases between them. In germline, CDR1 is DFQATT, CDR2 SNEGSKA (reference sequence). This CDR3 has 14 residues. CDR3 DNA: TGCAGTGCTGATGGACGGACGACGTACAATGAGCAGTTCTTC. It yields the protein CSADGRTTYNEQFF.

The genes are TRBV29-1 and TRBJ2-5; the D is unclear. The CDR3 is 12 amino acids. The V end was cut by 1 base, the J end by 5 bases, with 8 bases between. CDR1 is SQVTM and CDR2 is ANQGSEA in the germline V gene. CDR3 sequence reads: CSVEGFGETQYF. The CDR3 bases are TGCAGCGTTGAAGGCTTTGGTGAGACCCAGTACTTC.

V is TRBV5-1 and J is TRBJ2-1; a possible D gene is TRBD1 (6 bases). The last part of the DNA fits TRBJ2-7 better; the J call may be wrong. CDR1 is SGHRS and CDR2 is YFSETQ in the germline V gene. This CDR3 has 14 residues. This CDR3 is CASSLMDSVYEQYF. Written as DNA, the CDR3 is TGCGCCAGCAGCCTGATGGACAGTGTCTACGAGCAGTACTTC.

V gene TRBV5-1 combines with J gene TRBJ2-6, with D unclear. Trimming took off 4 bases at V and 0 bases at J, with 8 bases between the two ends. CDR3 size: 15 residues. Germline CDR1 is SGHRS and CDR2 is YFSETQ. The CDR3, as DNA: TGCGCCAGCAGCCCGGTAGACTCTGGGGCCAACGTCCTGACTTTC. Translation: CASSPVDSGANVLTF.

The rearrangement uses TRBV6-1 and TRBJ2-4, with 8 bases fitting TRBD2. The J call may not be correct, given that the DNA end is closer to TRBJ2-7. This CDR3 is built from 13 residues. Per germline, CDR1 MNHNS and CDR2 SASEGT. The CDR3 reads CASLAGGPYEQYF. DNA for the CDR3: TGTGCCAGCTTGGCGGGAGGCCCCTACGAGCAGTACTTC.